These 17 T cell receptor beta chains were all obtained from the same sample, sequenced in a study of blood T cell repertoires in COVID-19. Produced via immunoSEQ multiplex PCR; TCRdb's table is partial and in-frame only. The sample has 51,000 or so clones, approximately 83% seen once; the top ten hold 6.9%. Sequencing was carried out using peripheral blood. These receptors were obtained from a man between 65 and 79 years old with active COVID-19.

The rearrangement joins TRBV2 to TRBJ1-5; TRBD1 aligns across 9 bases. The CDR3 has 14 amino acids. V gave up 6 bases and J gave up 6 bases; unmatched junction bases: 6. Germline values: CDR1 SNHLY, CDR2 FYNNEI. In DNA, the CDR3 is TGTGCCAGCAGCGTAACAGGGGGCAGTCAGCCCCAGCATTTT. This encodes CASSVTGGSQPQHF.

This clone was detected only a few times. The CDR3 nucleotides are TGTGCCAGCAGCCCAACCTTTTCAGGGGGCAACACCATATATTTT. Protein product: CASSPTFSGGNTIYF. The chain joins TRBV7-9 to TRBJ1-3, with TRBD1 matching over 8 bases. The CDR3 has 15 residues. The V gene end was trimmed by 5 bases and the J gene end by 7 bases; junction bases not matched to a gene: 10. Germline V gives CDR1 SEHNR, CDR2 FQNEAQ (reference sequence).

The V and J genes are TRBV10-3 and TRBJ1-2; 8 bases are a match to TRBD1. The ends lost 3 bases at V and 5 bases at J; junction bases unmatched: 5. This CDR3 is built from 14 residues. Germline lookup yields CDR1 ENHRY and CDR2 SYGVKD. CDR3 DNA: TGTGCCATCAGTGAAGGACAGGGACGGTATGGCTACACCTTC. Protein product: CAISEGQGRYGYTF.

This clone was recorded only once. J is TRBJ2-3 and V is TRBV2; perhaps TRBD1 as D (6 bases). The CDR3 has 14 residues. Germline CDR1 is SNHLY and CDR2 is FYNNEI. The V and J ends lost 3 bases and 2 bases respectively, with 9 bases between them. Written as DNA, the CDR3 is TGTGCCAGCAGTGACGTGGGGGCCACAGATACGCAGTATTTT. Its protein is CASSDVGATDTQYF.

This rearrangement joins TRBV7-2 to TRBJ2-7, with 8 bases aligning to TRBD1. CDR1 is SGHTA and CDR2 is FQGNSA in the germline V gene. The CDR3 is made up of 13 amino acids. With V trimmed by 5 bases and J by 5 bases, 5 bases remained unmatched. The chain's CDR3 is CASSGQGPNEQYF. CDR3 DNA sequence: TGTGCCAGCAGCGGACAGGGCCCCAACGAGCAGTACTTC. The variable domain in full, with the rest retrieved from reference TRBV7-2 and TRBJ2-7, is GAGVSQSPSNKVTEKGKDVELRCDPISGHTALYWYRQSLGQGLEFLIYFQGNSAPDKSGLPSDRFSAERTGGSVSTLTIQRTQQEDSAVYLCASSGQGPNEQYFGPGTRLTVT.

V usage is TRBV30 and J usage is TRBJ2-5; 13 bases are shared with TRBD2. V lost 3 bases and J lost 6; bases outside the gene matches: 13. The CDR3 is 17 residues long. Germline assignment: CDR1 GTSNPN and CDR2 SVGIG (reference sequence). The CDR3, as DNA: TGTGCCTGGAGCGACCAAGGGACTAGCGGGGTGTTAAAGACCCAGTACTTC. As protein: CAWSDQGTSGVLKTQYF.

The chain links TRBV19 to TRBJ1-2; 7 bases agree with TRBD1. V lost 1 base to trimming and J lost 6 bases; unmatched junction nucleotides: 8. The CDR3 is 15 residues long. The germline V gene encodes CDR1 LNHDA and CDR2 SQIVND (reference sequence). The CDR3 DNA is TGTGCCAGTAGTATAGTTGACGGGGACAGAAATGGCTACACCTTC. The encoded protein is CASSIVDGDRNGYTF. Based on the CDR3 plus reference TRBV19 and TRBJ1-2, the full variable domain is DGGITQSPKYLFRKEGQNVTLSCEQNLNHDAMYWYRQDPGQGLRLIYYSQIVNDFQKGDIAEGYSVSREKKESFPLTVTSAQKNPTAFYLCASSIVDGDRNGYTFGSGTRLTVV.

This clone was counted between two and nine times. V usage is TRBV7-8 and J usage is TRBJ1-4, with D tentatively TRBD1 (5 bases). In germline, CDR1 is SGHVS, CDR2 FQNEAQ. Trimming removed 3 bases at V and 7 bases at J, with 12 bases between. The CDR3 totals 14 residues. The CDR3 sequence: CASSFSVGGEKLFF. The CDR3 nucleotides read TGTGCCAGCAGCTTTTCCGTGGGGGGTGAAAAACTGTTTTTT.

The V gene is TRBV5-5, the J gene TRBJ2-4, with TRBD1 matching 7 bases. V shed 3 bases, J shed 4 bases, and the junction held 7 bases outside the gene matches. The CDR3 consists of 15 residues. In germline, CDR1 is SGHKS, CDR2 YYEKEE (reference sequence). CDR3 bases: TGTGCCAGCAGCTCCCCGACAGGGAAAAAAAACATTCAGTACTTC. Translation gives CASSSPTGKKNIQYF.

This clone was seen a few times. This rearrangement joins TRBV5-4 to TRBJ2-5, with TRBD2 matching 11 bases. The length of the CDR3 is 15 residues. Germline-derived CDR1 and CDR2 are SGHNT and YYREEE (reference sequence). With V trimmed by 2 bases and J by 4 bases, 4 bases remained unmatched. CDR3 nucleotides: TGTGCCAGCAGCTTTAGCGGGGGGGCCGCAGAGACCCAGTACTTC. This sequence encodes CASSFSGGAAETQYF.

The chain's CDR3 is CASSLARGFAQPQHF. CDR3 in DNA: TGTGCCAGCAGCTTAGCGCGGGGTTTTGCTCAGCCCCAGCATTTT. The chain carries TRBV7-2 and TRBJ1-5; D ambiguous. Germline CDR1 SGHTA, CDR2 FQGNSA. The V end was cut by 0 bases, the J end by 6 bases, with 12 bases between. This CDR3 region has 15 residues.

The chain recombines TRBV14 with TRBJ2-1; 8 bases line up with TRBD1. Germline CDR1 is SGHDN and CDR2 is FVKESK. This CDR3 is built from 12 residues. V lost 4 bases to trimming and J lost 7 bases; unmatched junction nucleotides: 0. This chain's CDR3 is CASSRQGNEQFF. CDR3 in DNA: TGTGCCAGCAGCCGACAGGGGAATGAGCAGTTCTTC.

The rearrangement joins TRBV12-3 or TRBV12-4 to TRBJ2-1; D gene unclear. V was trimmed by 5 bases and J by 7 bases, leaving 9 bases between them. The CDR3 extends over 12 amino acids. The CDR3 nucleotides are TGTGCCAGCAGTCGCCCGGAGAATGAGCAGTTCTTC. It encodes CASSRPENEQFF.

This clone was detected a few times. This chain uses TRBV7-2 with TRBJ2-7, with 10 bases aligning to TRBD1. CDR3 length: 18 amino acids. Looked up from germline, CDR1 is SGHTA and CDR2 is FQGNSA. Trimming cost V 5 bases and J 3 bases; bases outside gene matches: 16. CDR3: CASSPFGTGAVKDYEQYF. CDR3 bases: TGTGCCAGCAGCCCCTTCGGGACAGGGGCCGTGAAAGACTACGAGCAGTACTTC.

The chain combines TRBV7-9 with TRBJ1-3; tentative D call: TRBD1 (5 bases). V lost 2 bases and J lost 6, with 8 bases in between. Germline values: CDR1 SEHNR, CDR2 FQNEAQ (reference sequence). The CDR3 covers 13 residues. The CDR3 nucleotides are TGTGCCAGCAGCTTAAGCAGGGTAAACACCATATATTTT. It yields the protein CASSLSRVNTIYF. Supplemented by reference TRBV7-9 and TRBJ1-3, the full variable domain reads DTGVSQNPRHKITKRGQNVTFRCDPISEHNRLYWYRQTLGQGPEFLTYFQNEAQLEKSRLLSDRFSAERPKGSFSTLEIQRTEQGDSAMYLCASSLSRVNTIYFGEGSWLTVV.

The chain recombines TRBV11-1 with TRBJ2-2; TRBD2 might be the D (5 bases). The V gene's germline CDR1 is SGHAT and CDR2 FQDESV (reference sequence). The V and J ends lost 5 bases and 0 bases respectively, with 10 bases between them. The CDR3 consists of 15 residues. The CDR3 DNA follows: TGTGCCAGCAGCCGAGGGATGGCGAACACCGGGGAGCTGTTTTTT. The encoded protein is CASSRGMANTGELFF. The entire variable domain, with the rest obtained from reference TRBV11-1 and TRBJ2-2, is as follows: EAEVAQSPRYKITEKSQAVAFWCDPISGHATLYWYRQILGQGPELLVQFQDESVVDDSQLPKDRFSAERLKGVDSTLKIQPAELGDSAMYLCASSRGMANTGELFFGEGSRLTVL.

The chain uses TRBV7-2 and TRBJ2-7; perhaps TRBD2 as D (5 bases). The CDR3 is made up of 13 amino acids. V was shortened by 5 bases and J by 6 bases, with 14 bases between the two germline ends. Germline V CDR1 and CDR2: SGHTA, FQGNSA. The CDR3 region is CASSPRGFGEQYF. The DNA of the CDR3 is TGTGCCAGCAGCCCACGGGGTTTCGGCGAGCAGTACTTC.